The T cell receptor (beta chain) under discussion was sequenced for a study of blood T cell repertoires in COVID-19. Turning to the study itself: PBMCs, B-cell-depleted T cells, or T cells provided the cDNA or gDNA that made up the material.

CDR1 and CDR2 from the germline V gene are SEHNR and FQNEAQ (reference sequence). There are 15 residues in the CDR3. V was shortened by 1 base and J by 5 bases, with 12 bases between the two germline ends. Measured with immunoSEQ multiplex PCR; TCRdb has only the in-frame clones, and not every one. The data hold some 70,000 clones, with 90% observed a single time. The sequenced sample was peripheral blood. The sequence was collected from a middle-aged man with COVID-19, enrolled during active disease. This sequence joins TRBV7-9 and TRBJ2-1; D ambiguous. The CDR3 coding sequence is TGTGCCAGCAGCTTAGGAGATAGCCCGAACAATGAGCAGTTCTTC. Its protein product is CASSLGDSPNNEQFF.